Each of the 9 T cell receptor beta chains below was sequenced from the same sample in a study of blood T cell repertoires in COVID-19. Data came from immunoSEQ multiplex PCR; TCRdb stores just in-frame clones and leaves some out. The sample carries roughly 430,000 clones, nearly 90% recorded once. The source material was PBMCs or T cells enriched from blood (not recorded which). Receptors originate from a woman aged 18 to 35 who had been exposed to COVID-19.

The chain is built from TRBV5-1 and TRBJ2-5; no firm D call. Trimming removed 4 bases from V and 3 bases from J, with 13 bases in between. Germline-derived CDR1 and CDR2 are SGHRS and YFSETQ. This CDR3 spans 14 amino acids. CDR3 DNA: TGCGCCAGCAGCGCCGACCCTAGAGAAGAGACCCAGTACTTC. The encoded protein is CASSADPREETQYF.

V is TRBV10-1 and J is TRBJ2-7; 9 bases align to TRBD1. With 4 bases clipped from V and 7 bases from J, the junction kept 2 bases outside the gene matches. The length of the CDR3 is 12 residues. Germline V gives CDR1 WNHNN, CDR2 SYGVQD (reference sequence). CDR3 protein: CASSGGTGEQYF. Here the CDR3 DNA reads TGCGCCAGCAGTGGGGGGACAGGGGAGCAGTACTTC.

This clone has only one observation. The chain links TRBV7-2 to TRBJ2-5, with 13 positions matching TRBD2. J lost 0 bases, V lost 8 bases, and 3 bases had no gene match. From germline, CDR1 is SGHTA and CDR2 FQGNSA. There are 15 residues in the CDR3. CDR3 amino acids: CASLTSGGYQETQYF. The CDR3 region has the DNA TGTGCCAGCCTGACTAGCGGGGGGTACCAAGAGACCCAGTACTTC.

This chain uses TRBV28 with TRBJ1-5, with 7 bases lining up with TRBD1. The trim removed 2 bases at V and 1 base at J, leaving 8 bases unmatched. The CDR3 runs to 17 residues. The germline V gene has CDR1 MDHEN and CDR2 SYDVKM. This chain's CDR3 is CASSLNGQVMSNQPQHF. The CDR3 region has the DNA TGTGCCAGCAGTTTAAACGGACAGGTCATGAGCAATCAGCCCCAGCATTTT.

CDR3 residues: CASSQDRGFGELFF. The DNA for the CDR3 is TGTGCCAGCAGCCAAGACAGGGGCTTCGGGGAGCTGTTTTTT. The V and J genes are TRBV14 and TRBJ2-2, with D possibly being TRBD1 (6 bases). The CDR3 sequence is 14 residues long. Germline V gene lookup returns CDR1 SGHDN and CDR2 FVKESK. The V and J ends lost 0 bases and 7 bases respectively, with 9 bases between them.

The rearrangement uses TRBV9 and TRBJ2-7; the D gene is possibly TRBD2 (6 bases). The germline CDR1 and CDR2 sequences are SGDLS and YYNGEE. This CDR3 is 12 amino acids long. V dropped 3 bases and J dropped 5 bases, with 9 bases sitting between them. The CDR3 DNA reads as TGTGCCAGCAGCGGCGGGGACGACGAGCAGTACTTC. Translated: CASSGGDDEQYF.

This clone is a singleton in its sample. This chain uses TRBV24-1 with TRBJ2-5; the match to TRBD1 covers 9 bases. This CDR3 contains 17 residues. Germline V CDR1 and CDR2: KGHDR, SFDVKD. V shed 3 bases, J shed 4 bases, and the junction held 11 bases outside the gene matches. CDR3 amino acids: CATSDPGQGIGLETQYF. CDR3 nucleotide sequence: TGTGCCACCAGTGATCCCGGACAGGGGATTGGGCTAGAGACCCAGTACTTC.

V usage is TRBV21-1 and J usage is TRBJ2-3; the table's D gene call, TRBD1, was not cross checked with the DNA. TRBV21-1 has pseudogene status. This CDR3 spans 17 amino acids. CDR3: CASSKPVDRGCTDTQYF. The CDR3 nucleotides are TGTGCCAGCAGCAAACCAGTCGACAGGGGGTGCACAGATACGCAGTATTTT.

The gene calls are TRBV5-6 and TRBJ2-1, with 7 bases matching TRBD1. The trim removed 4 bases at V and 6 bases at J, leaving 4 bases unmatched. Germline CDR1 is SGHDT and CDR2 is YYEEEE. This CDR3 comprises 13 residues. This chain's CDR3 is CASSLTGANEQFF. For the CDR3, the DNA is TGTGCCAGCAGCCTTACAGGGGCCAATGAGCAGTTCTTC.